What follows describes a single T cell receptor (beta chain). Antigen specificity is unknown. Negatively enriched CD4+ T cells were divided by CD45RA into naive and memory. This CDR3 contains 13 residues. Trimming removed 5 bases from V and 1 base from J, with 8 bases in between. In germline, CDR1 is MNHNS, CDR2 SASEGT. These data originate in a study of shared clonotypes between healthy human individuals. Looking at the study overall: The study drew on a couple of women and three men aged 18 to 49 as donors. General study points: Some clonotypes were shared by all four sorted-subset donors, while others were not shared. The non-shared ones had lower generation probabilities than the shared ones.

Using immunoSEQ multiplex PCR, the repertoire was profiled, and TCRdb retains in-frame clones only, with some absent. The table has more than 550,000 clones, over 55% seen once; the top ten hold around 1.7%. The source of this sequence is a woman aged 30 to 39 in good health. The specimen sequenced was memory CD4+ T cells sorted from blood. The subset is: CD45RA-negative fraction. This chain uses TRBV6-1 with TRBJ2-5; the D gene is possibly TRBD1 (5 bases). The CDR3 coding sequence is TGTGCCAGCAGTCAGGGTTTCCAAGAGACCCAGTACTTC. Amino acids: CASSQGFQETQYF.